The 31 T cell receptor beta chains given below trace back to one sample, sequenced in a study of cytomegalovirus exposure and HLA in healthy donors. Use of 60 Vbeta and 13 Jbeta primers characterized the PCR. Profiled with immunoSEQ multiplex PCR; TCRdb holds only in-frame clones, not every one. The sample shows about 130,000 clones, under 75% of them seen only once. The sequenced sample consisted of PBMCs. These receptors originate from a woman aged 35 to 49 in good health and CMV-seronegative.

This rearrangement joins TRBV27 to TRBJ2-7; TRBD1 aligns across 8 bases. Germline V CDR1 and CDR2: MNHEY, SMNVEV (reference sequence). This CDR3 is built from 14 residues. Trimming took 5 bases from V and 6 from J; bases not matched to a gene: 9. The CDR3 reads CASSLRDRPSEQYF. CDR3 sequence (DNA): TGTGCCAGCAGTCTCCGGGACAGGCCCTCCGAGCAGTACTTC.

Comments on this clone: At the DNA level, this CDR3 is encoded by other sequences in the same sample as well. The rearrangement joins TRBV4-3 to TRBJ1-1, with TRBD1 as a possible D gene (5 bases). The V gene lost 3 bases and the J gene lost 5 bases, with 13 bases spanning the gap. CDR3 size: 14 residues. From germline, CDR1 is LGHNA and CDR2 YSLEER. Here the CDR3 reads CASSHQDRGTEAFF. CDR3 DNA sequence: TGCGCCAGCAGCCACCAAGATAGGGGAACTGAAGCTTTCTTT.

The chain's CDR3 is CAFRGAGDSPLHF. CDR3 coding DNA: TGCGCCTTCCGGGGGGCAGGGGATTCACCCCTCCACTTT. The chain links TRBV29-1 to TRBJ1-6, with D possibly matching TRBD1 (6 bases). Germline CDR1 is SQVTM and CDR2 is ANQGSEA. This CDR3 spans 13 amino acids.

This clone was detected only a few times. Here the CDR3 reads CASSLTGTSPLHF. In DNA, the CDR3 is TGTGCCAGCAGTCTGACAGGGACTTCACCCCTCCACTTT. The chain is built from TRBV27 and TRBJ1-6, with 7 bases fitting TRBD1. The trim removed 5 bases at V and 9 bases at J, leaving 4 bases unmatched. From germline, CDR1 is MNHEY and CDR2 SMNVEV (reference sequence). This CDR3 is 13 amino acids long.

The chain has TRBV7-2 and TRBJ1-2, with 8 bases identical to TRBD1. The CDR3 runs to 13 residues. V lost 4 bases, J lost 6 bases, and 4 bases stayed unmatched. Germline CDR1 SGHTA, CDR2 FQGNSA. CDR3 amino acids: CASSSRQGNGYTF. The DNA for the CDR3 is TGTGCCAGCAGCTCGAGACAGGGGAATGGCTACACCTTC.

This chain uses TRBV19 with TRBJ2-6; D is possibly TRBD2 (6 bases). The CDR3 length is 13 residues. Germline V gene data show CDR1 as LNHDA and CDR2 as SQIVND (reference sequence). The chain's CDR3 is CATGGSGANVLTF. CDR3 bases: TGTGCGACCGGAGGGTCGGGGGCCAACGTCCTGACTTTC.

The chain employs TRBV30 and TRBJ2-2, with no clear D. V dropped 5 bases and J dropped 8 bases, with 15 bases sitting between them. This CDR3 comprises 13 residues. Germline V CDR1 and CDR2: GTSNPN, SVGIG (reference sequence). CDR3: CAWSLLDGGELFF. Here the CDR3 DNA reads TGTGCCTGGTCACTGCTCGACGGGGGGGAGCTGTTTTTT. The full variable domain, with the rest looked up from reference TRBV30 and TRBJ2-2, is SQTIHQWPATLVQPVGSPLSLECTVEGTSNPNLYWYRQAAGRGLQLLFYSVGIGQISSEVPQNLSASRPQDRQFILSSKKLLLSDSGFYLCAWSLLDGGELFFGEGSRLTVL.

This clone was counted between two and nine times. The chain couples TRBV10-3 to TRBJ1-1, with 8 bases that match TRBD1. Germline V gene lookup returns CDR1 ENHRY and CDR2 SYGVKD. Losses at the gene ends were 2 bases for V and 1 base for J; bases not matched to a gene: 3. The CDR3 is 15 residues long. The CDR3 DNA sequence: TGTGCCATCAGTGAGACGGACAGGGCGAACACTGAAGCTTTCTTT. This gives the protein CAISETDRANTEAFF.

A note on this clone: With a much larger clone just one base away, this may be a read error. The V call is TRBV5-4, the J call TRBJ1-2, with 10 positions matching TRBD1. With V trimmed by 6 bases and J by 4 bases, 6 bases remained unmatched. CDR1 is SGHNT, CDR2 YYREEE, per germline (reference sequence). This CDR3 contains 14 residues. The CDR3 region is CASTLWTGGYGYTF. The CDR3 bases are TGTGCCAGCACCCTGTGGACAGGGGGCTATGGCTACACCTTC. Combining the CDR3 with reference TRBV5-4 and TRBJ1-2 gives the whole variable domain ETGVTQSPTHLIKTRGQQVTLRCSSQSGHNTVSWYQQALGQGPQFIFQYYREEENGRGNFPPRFSGLQFPNYSSELNVNALELDDSALYLCASTLWTGGYGYTFGSGTRLTVV.

The chain combines TRBV5-6 with TRBJ1-5; TRBD1 matches at 10 bases. CDR3 length equals 16 residues. Trimming took 1 base from V and 3 from J; bases not matched to a gene: 4. The germline V gene has CDR1 SGHDT and CDR2 YYEEEE. The CDR3 loop is CASSLWDRGFNQPQHF. As DNA, the CDR3 is TGTGCCAGCAGCTTGTGGGACAGGGGTTTCAATCAGCCCCAGCATTTT.

The chain is built from TRBV7-6 and TRBJ1-1; D is unresolved. From germline, CDR1 is SGHVS and CDR2 FNYEAQ. CDR3 length: 12 residues. V was trimmed by 4 bases and J by 5 bases, leaving 8 bases between them. The CDR3 spells CASSSVGTEAFF. DNA for the CDR3: TGTGCCAGCAGCTCTGTCGGGACTGAAGCTTTCTTT.

The rearrangement joins TRBV9 to TRBJ2-1; D gene ambiguous. This CDR3 spans 13 amino acids. V lost 3 bases, J lost 11 bases, and 15 bases lay in between. Germline lookup yields CDR1 SGDLS and CDR2 YYNGEE. This chain's CDR3 is CASSERRSRQQFF. CDR3 nucleotide sequence: TGTGCCAGCAGCGAACGCCGGAGTAGACAGCAGTTCTTC.

The chain employs TRBV2 and TRBJ2-1; TRBD2 matches at 11 bases. Germline values: CDR1 SNHLY, CDR2 FYNNEI. CDR3 size: 14 residues. V shed 6 bases and J 7 bases; nucleotides not matched to a gene: 5. The CDR3 nucleotides read TGTGCCAGCAGGATAGCGGGGGGGGTGAATGAGCAGTTCTTC. Protein product: CASRIAGGVNEQFF. Filled out from reference TRBV2 and TRBJ2-1, the complete variable domain reads EPEVTQTPSHQVTQMGQEVILRCVPISNHLYFYWYRQILGQKVEFLVSFYNNEISEKSEIFDDQFSVERPDGSNFTLKIRSTKLEDSAMYFCASRIAGGVNEQFFGPGTRLTVL.

As to this clone: Distinct nucleotide sequences in the sample also encode this CDR3. This chain joins TRBV9 and TRBJ2-7; D is ambiguous. V was cut by 2 bases and J by 2 bases, with 11 bases left in between. CDR3 length: 14 amino acids. The germline V gene encodes CDR1 SGDLS and CDR2 YYNGEE. The DNA of the CDR3 is TGTGCCAGCAGCGTGGGTGGGCTTCCCTACGAGCAGTACTTC. This sequence encodes CASSVGGLPYEQYF.

In this sample, this clone turned up a few times. The CDR3 DNA is TGCGCCAGCAGCCAAGTGGTTCTTTTGGAGACCTCCTCAGATACGCAGTATTTT. It specifies CASSQVVLLETSSDTQYF. The rearrangement links TRBV4-1 to TRBJ2-3; D is unclear. Between the trimmed V and J ends, which lost 1 base and 4 bases, there was a span of 21 bases. Germline V gene data show CDR1 as MGHRA and CDR2 as YSYEKL. This CDR3 is built from 18 residues.

The rearrangement links TRBV9 to TRBJ2-2; TRBD1 matches at 8 bases. The CDR3 has 15 amino acids. CDR1 SGDLS and CDR2 YYNGEE come from the germline V gene. Losses at the gene ends were 3 bases for V and 4 bases for J; bases not matched to a gene: 5. CDR3 amino acids: CASSAQDRATGELFF. CDR3 nucleotides: TGTGCCAGCAGCGCCCAGGACAGGGCCACCGGGGAGCTGTTTTTT.

The table lists this clone with a count of one. The chain carries TRBV28 and TRBJ1-1, with TRBD1 as a possible D gene (6 bases). There are 14 residues in the CDR3. V was clipped by 7 bases and J by 0 bases, with 12 bases between them. Germline-derived CDR1 and CDR2 are MDHEN and SYDVKM. CDR3 amino acids: CASKRGALNTEAFF. CDR3 nucleotide sequence: TGTGCCAGCAAACGGGGGGCGTTGAACACTGAAGCTTTCTTT.

The gene calls are TRBV6-5 and TRBJ1-6, with TRBD1 as a possible D gene (5 bases). Germline CDR1 and CDR2: MNHEY and SVGAGI. The V end was cut by 6 bases, the J end by 5 bases, with 14 bases between. The CDR3 has 15 amino acids. The CDR3 DNA reads TGTGCCAGCAGCCCGATCGGGGGGAATAATTCACCCCTCCACTTT. It encodes CASSPIGGNNSPLHF.

The chain couples TRBV19 to TRBJ2-2; the match to TRBD2 covers 8 bases. CDR3 length equals 17 residues. V lost 5 bases, J lost 2 bases, and 10 bases stayed unmatched. Germline loops: CDR1 LNHDA, CDR2 SQIVND (reference sequence). CDR3: CASSGRGGQGNTGELFF. The CDR3, as DNA: TGTGCCAGTAGTGGACGCGGGGGGCAGGGAAACACCGGGGAGCTGTTTTTT.

The chain employs TRBV21-1 and TRBJ2-4; TRBD1 is taken as the D call from the table, unchecked against the DNA. TRBV21-1 is shown as a pseudogene. The CDR3 runs 18 residues. In nucleotides, the CDR3 is TGTGCCAGCAGCAAAGCGGCCACAGCTGAGCTAGCCAAAAACATTCAGTACTTC. Translated: CASSKAATAELAKNIQYF.

This rearrangement joins TRBV28 to TRBJ1-4, with a weak D call TRBD1 (6 bases). The germline gives CDR1 MDHEN, CDR2 SYDVKM. With 1 base removed from V and 4 bases from J, the gap between germline ends came to 10 bases. The CDR3 runs 15 residues. The CDR3 protein is CASSLSTGFNEKLFF. For the CDR3, the DNA is TGTGCCAGCAGTTTATCGACAGGATTTAATGAAAAACTGTTTTTT.

The rearrangement uses TRBV5-1 and TRBJ1-2, with D possibly TRBD1 on 5 matching bases. The V gene's germline CDR1 is SGHRS and CDR2 YFSETQ. The CDR3 contains 14 residues. V shed 4 bases and J shed 0 bases, with 10 bases lying between them. The CDR3 is CASSPDTSNYGYTF. DNA of the CDR3: TGCGCCAGCAGCCCGGACACGTCTAACTATGGCTACACCTTC.

J is TRBJ1-2 and V is TRBV6-1, with TRBD1 as a possible D gene (5 bases). V was trimmed by 8 bases and J by 4 bases, leaving 14 bases between them. CDR3 size: 13 residues. The germline gives CDR1 MNHNS, CDR2 SASEGT. The CDR3 DNA is TGTGCCAGCGGGGGGGAAATCTCCTATGGCTACACCTTC. Amino acids: CASGGEISYGYTF.

A few counts support this clone. J is TRBJ1-5 and V is TRBV5-1; D remains unclear. V lost 3 bases and J lost 6, with 13 bases in between. This CDR3 has 14 residues. The germline gives CDR1 SGHRS, CDR2 YFSETQ. The CDR3 here is CASSSGEAGQPQHF. CDR3 sequence (DNA): TGCGCCAGCAGCTCCGGAGAGGCTGGTCAGCCCCAGCATTTT.

This clone was seen once. V and J are TRBV19 and TRBJ1-5; the D is unclear. The CDR3 has 16 amino acids. Germline V gives CDR1 LNHDA, CDR2 SQIVND (reference sequence). Trimming pared 6 bases from V and 0 bases from J, leaving 15 bases between. CDR3 coding DNA: TGTGCCAGTAGGGGAGGGAAGTCCCATAGCAATCAGCCCCAGCATTTT. It codes for CASRGGKSHSNQPQHF.

This clone was seen a single time. J is TRBJ1-1 and V is TRBV27, with 9 bases identical to TRBD1. The V gene's germline CDR1 is MNHEY and CDR2 SMNVEV (reference sequence). This CDR3 comprises 14 residues. Losses at the gene ends were 8 bases for V and 6 bases for J; bases not matched to a gene: 10. The CDR3 loop is CASGNRGPGAEAFF. CDR3 coding DNA: TGTGCCAGCGGAAACAGGGGGCCAGGGGCTGAAGCTTTCTTT.

The rearrangement links TRBV30 to TRBJ1-5; a weak D match, TRBD1 (6 bases). The CDR3 runs 15 residues. V shed 3 bases and J shed 0 bases, with 12 bases lying between them. Germline V gene data show CDR1 as GTSNPN and CDR2 as SVGIG (reference sequence). CDR3 nucleotides: TGTGCCTGGAGCTACGGACAGATTAGCAATCAGCCCCAGCATTTT. As protein: CAWSYGQISNQPQHF.

The chain couples TRBV6-5 to TRBJ2-7, with a weak D call TRBD1 (5 bases). Germline loops: CDR1 MNHEY, CDR2 SVGAGI. The CDR3 loop spans 14 amino acids. V shed 6 bases and J shed 4 bases, with 16 bases lying between them. The CDR3 DNA reads as TGTGCCAGCAGCGAGACAGTATGGACGTACGAGCAGTACTTC. It encodes CASSETVWTYEQYF.

This clone was recorded once. The chain links TRBV28 to TRBJ2-1, with 7 bases that match TRBD1. The junction had 12 bases not matched to a gene; V was cut back by 3 bases and J by 10 bases. This CDR3 has 15 amino acids. CDR1 is MDHEN, CDR2 SYDVKM, per germline. CDR3 coding DNA: TGTGCCAGCAGTTTGACCGACAGGGACCCGAGGGAGCAGTTCTTC. As protein: CASSLTDRDPREQFF. Variable domain in full (rest from reference TRBV28 and TRBJ2-1): DVKVTQSSRYLVKRTGEKVFLECVQDMDHENMFWYRQDPGLGLRLIYFSYDVKMKEKGDIPEGYSVSREKKERFSLILESASTNQTSMYLCASSLTDRDPREQFFGPGTRLTVL.

The rearrangement joins TRBV9 to TRBJ2-1; 11 bases agree with TRBD2. CDR1 is SGDLS, CDR2 YYNGEE, per germline. V was clipped by 2 bases and J by 3 bases; unmatched bases: 1. The CDR3 runs to 15 residues. The CDR3 bases are TGTGCCAGCAGCGTTGGGACTAGCGGCTACAATGAGCAGTTCTTC. Protein sequence: CASSVGTSGYNEQFF.

V usage is TRBV5-1 and J usage is TRBJ2-5, with D possibly TRBD2 on 6 matching bases. The CDR3 has 15 residues. Looked up from germline, CDR1 is SGHRS and CDR2 is YFSETQ. The ends were cut back, 3 bases at V and 5 bases at J, with 17 bases in the middle. As DNA, the CDR3 is TGCGCCAGCAGCTCCCCACGGGCCGCGGGGGAGACCCAGTACTTC. Translation gives CASSSPRAAGETQYF.